Sequencing of this T cell receptor (beta chain) was carried out in a study of T cells in Graves' hyperthyroidism and ophthalmopathy. Study findings and constraints: Most clonotypes expanded in the thyroid (above 0.001) were also present in blood. The model made its ophthalmopathy prediction, and onset followed a median approximately 6 months later.

To note about this clonotype: Its matching antigen is unknown.

RNA transcripts were the template for amplifying TCR beta CDR3 regions. When the TCR CDR3 underwent first-round RT-PCR, the HTBI primer set was used. One entry per CDR3 protein, called by TCRdb with MiXCR from the multiplex PCR reads. This sample carries 500,000 to 550,000 distinct CDR3 sequences, less than 25% of them seen once, and the ten largest clones take about 26%. Looked up from germline, CDR1 is MNHNS and CDR2 is SASEGT. Trimming pared 5 bases from V and 10 bases from J, leaving 15 bases between. The length of the CDR3 is 14 residues. Graves' hyperthyroidism is called stable when ophthalmopathy does not progress within 18 months. Hyperthyroidism was newly diagnosed in patients aged 18 to 65 (duration under 2 months).

The J gene is TRBJ1-6, the V gene TRBV6-1; possibly TRBD1 for D (6 bases). The receptor was isolated from a man between 18 and 29 years old with Graves' hyperthyroidism. What was sequenced was blood. The CDR3 nucleotides read TGTGCCAGCAGTCGCCAGGGGCTCAGGTCACCCCTCCACTTT. Translation gives CASSRQGLRSPLHF.